This is a list of T cell receptor beta chains from one sample in a study of shared clonotypes between healthy human individuals. Assay used: immunoSEQ multiplex PCR; TCRdb lists only in-frame clones, some missing. The table shows about 2.4 million clones, with around 90% occurring only once. Material: naive CD4+ T cells sorted from blood. The receptors shown here come from a young man in good health. CDR3s include the opening cysteine and the closing phenylalanine or tryptophan. The D gene is left open where the match is weak. The size field is filled for only some rows; it gives once, few, many or a size class.

>TRBJ1-5|.|.|13|TRBV18
TGTGCCAGCTCACCACTTCAGGATCAGCCCCAGCATTTT
CASSPLQDQPQHF
>TRBJ2-7|.|once|16|TRBV5-4
TGTGCCAGCAGCTTGTCCGGGACTGGACTAACCTACGAGCAGTACTTC
CASSLSGTGLTYEQYF
>TRBJ2-7|.|.|15|TRBV27
TGTGCCAGCAGACCAGGGGCCGTTCCCTCCTACGAGCAGTACTTC
CASRPGAVPSYEQYF
>TRBJ1-1|.|.|14|TRBV28
TGTGCCAGCAGTCCCGTGGGACGGTTTATTGAAGCTTTCTTT
CASSPVGRFIEAFF
>TRBJ2-7|TRBD1|.|14|TRBV25-1
TGTGCCAGCAGTCGACAGGGAATTTCCTACGAGCAGTACTTC
CASSRQGISYEQYF
>TRBJ1-2|TRBD1|once|14|TRBV6-1
TGTGCCAGCAGCCCGACGACAGGGAAATATGGCTACACCTTC
CASSPTTGKYGYTF
>TRBJ2-3|.|.|14|TRBV5-1
TGCGCCAGCAGCTTGACTAGCTCCACAGATACGCAGTATTTT
CASSLTSSTDTQYF
>TRBJ2-7|.|once|15|TRBV5-1
TGCGCCAGCAGCTTGGGGGGCTCCTCCTCCTACGAGCAGTACTTC
CASSLGGSSSYEQYF
>TRBJ2-6|.|.|14|TRBV5-4
TGTGCCAGCAGCTTGTCGTCTGGGGCCAACGTCCTGACTTTC
CASSLSSGANVLTF
>TRBJ1-1|.|.|13|TRBV27
TGTGCCAGTACACCGATGGGGAACACTGAAGCTTTCTTT
CASTPMGNTEAFF
>TRBJ2-3|TRBD1|.|16|TRBV19
TGTGCCAGTAGTATCGTGACAGGGGGCTTTGCAGATACGCAGTATTTT
CASSIVTGGFADTQYF
>TRBJ1-2|.|.|13|TRBV6-5
TGTGCCAGCAGTGATGACGGATACTATGGCTACACCTTC
CASSDDGYYGYTF
>TRBJ2-3|TRBD2|.|15|TRBV25-1
TGTGCCAGCAGTGAACCATCTGGGGGGGCAGATACGCAGTATTTT
CASSEPSGGADTQYF
>TRBJ1-1|.|.|14|TRBV5-4
TGTGCCAGCAGCCTCGACTCCTTGAACACTGAAGCTTTCTTT
CASSLDSLNTEAFF
>TRBJ1-5|TRBD1|.|15|TRBV6-1
TGTGCCAGCAGGGCGGTGGGACAGTCGGGGCAGCCCCAGCATTTT
CASRAVGQSGQPQHF
>TRBJ2-3|TRBD2|.|13|TRBV7-3
TGTGCCAGCAGCAGGACTAGCTGGGATACGCAGTATTTT
CASSRTSWDTQYF
>TRBJ2-2|.|.|14|TRBV5-1
TGCGCCAGCAGCTCTTCAGGGCACACCGGGGAGCTGTTTTTT
CASSSSGHTGELFF
>TRBJ1-4|TRBD1|.|14|TRBV19
TGTGCCAGCCGGGACAGTGCAACTAATGAAAAACTGTTTTTT
CASRDSATNEKLFF
>TRBJ2-3|TRBD2|.|12|TRBV30
TGTGCCTTGACCCGCGGGGGGGATACGCAGTATTTT
CALTRGGDTQYF
>TRBJ1-4|TRBD1|.|15|TRBV5-6
TGTGCCAGCAGCCTCTACAGGGGGAGTAATGAAAAACTGTTTTTT
CASSLYRGSNEKLFF
>TRBJ1-5|.|once|16|TRBV5-1
TGCGCCAGCAGCTTGGTAGCCTGGCAGATCAATCAGCCCCAGCATTTT
CASSLVAWQINQPQHF
>TRBJ1-6|.|.|18|TRBV4-1
TGCGCCAGCAGCCAAGATCGAAGGACTAGCTCCTATAATTCACCCCTCCACTTT
CASSQDRRTSSYNSPLHF
>TRBJ2-3|.|.|16|TRBV4-3
TGCGCCAGCAGCCAAGACGGGGCAAGCTACACAGATACGCAGTATTTT
CASSQDGASYTDTQYF
>TRBJ2-7|.|.|13|TRBV5-1
TGCGCCAGCAGCTTGGAACGCTCCTACGAGCAGTACTTC
CASSLERSYEQYF
>TRBJ1-1|TRBD1|.|16|TRBV28
TGTGCCAGCAGCCTGAGTCAGGGGGCGGGCGGCACTGAAGCTTTCTTT
CASSLSQGAGGTEAFF
>TRBJ1-4|TRBD1|.|15|TRBV19
TGTGCCAGTAGTATAAGGAGACAGGGCGCCAATAAGCTGTTTTTT
CASSIRRQGANKLFF
>TRBJ2-7|.|.|13|TRBV18
TGTGCCAGCTCACCCCTCACGGTCTACGAGCAGTACTTC
CASSPLTVYEQYF
>TRBJ1-2|.|.|12|TRBV6-6
TGTGCCAGCAGTTCCAGGGTTGGCGGCTACACCTTC
CASSSRVGGYTF
>TRBJ1-4|TRBD1|.|13|TRBV30
TGTGCCTGGAGTACCAGGACAGGGGAAAAACTGTTTTTT
CAWSTRTGEKLFF
>TRBJ1-2|.|.|15|TRBV21-1
TGTGCCAGCAGCAAAGCTGGACTGACAAACTATGGCTACACCTTC
CASSKAGLTNYGYTF
>TRBJ2-3|.|.|12|TRBV30
TGTGCCTGGCGCGTTTTCACAGATACGCAGTATTTT
CAWRVFTDTQYF
>TRBJ2-3|.|.|14|TRBV7-9
TGTGCCAGCAGCATAAGGGAGGCAACAGATACGCAGTATTTT
CASSIREATDTQYF
>TRBJ2-7|.|.|13|TRBV11-2
TGTGCCAGCAGCTCAATATGGGCCGACGAGCAGTACTTC
CASSSIWADEQYF
>TRBJ1-5|TRBD1|.|11|TRBV6-6
TGTGCCAGTCGGGACAGGGCGTCCCAGCATTTT
CASRDRASQHF
>TRBJ2-7|TRBD2|.|14|TRBV30
TGTGCCTGGATAGGGGCGGGGGGGACCTACGAGCAGTACTTC
CAWIGAGGTYEQYF
>TRBJ2-3|.|.|13|TRBV9
TGTGCCAGCAGCGTAGTGAGACAAGGTACGCAGTATTTT
CASSVVRQGTQYF
>TRBJ1-4|TRBD1|once|13|TRBV9
TGTGCCAGCAGCGTAGGGACAGGGGGGGAACTGTTTTTT
CASSVGTGGELFF
>TRBJ2-7|TRBD2|.|15|TRBV2
TGTGCCAGCAGTGATCTAGCGGGAGGGCGATACGAGCAGTACTTC
CASSDLAGGRYEQYF
>TRBJ1-1|.|.|14|TRBV18
TGTGCCAGCTCACCGGGGGGGCTATACACTGAAGCTTTCTTT
CASSPGGLYTEAFF
>TRBJ2-2|.|.|13|TRBV29-1
TGCAGCGCCTCTACGGACATTTTAGCGGAGCTGTTTTTT
CSASTDILAELFF
>TRBJ2-1|.|.|15|TRBV4-3
TGCGCCAGCAGCCAAGAAGCCGCACCAGGGGGGGAGCAGTTCTTC
CASSQEAAPGGEQFF
>TRBJ1-1|.|once|13|TRBV2
TGTGCCAGCAGCCCCGTAATGAACACTGAAGCTTTCTTT
CASSPVMNTEAFF
>TRBJ2-5|.|.|13|TRBV6-6
TGTGCCAGCAGTTACTCGGGGAGGGAGACCCAGTACTTC
CASSYSGRETQYF
>TRBJ2-5|TRBD2|.|16|TRBV28
TGTGCCAGCAGTCTCCCACTAGCGGGGAAGCAAGAGACCCAGTACTTC
CASSLPLAGKQETQYF
>TRBJ2-3|.|once|16|TRBV2
TGTGCCAGCAGGCCGGTCGGAAGAGTAGGCACAGATACGCAGTATTTT
CASRPVGRVGTDTQYF
>TRBJ2-1|.|.|15|TRBV9
TGTGCCAGCAGCCCACATTTGAGCTCCTACAATGAGCAGTTCTTC
CASSPHLSSYNEQFF
>TRBJ1-3|.|.|15|TRBV18
TGTGCCAGCTCACCCGTTCCAGGGCCGGGAAACACCATATATTTT
CASSPVPGPGNTIYF
>TRBJ1-5|.|once|13|TRBV30
TGTGCCTGGAGCGCCGAAGGCAATCAGCCCCAGCATTTT
CAWSAEGNQPQHF